One sample yielded the 26 T cell receptor beta chains listed below, sequenced in a study of CD8 T cells in Susac syndrome. An input of roughly 0.5 to 1 ug of RNA was subjected to reverse transcription using random hexamers. TCRdb reprocessed the immunoSEQ multiplex PCR reads via MiXCR and lists one record per CDR3 protein. The sample records about 210,000 distinct CDR3 sequences, 85% to 95% being singletons. Material for sequencing was CD4+ T cells from PBMCs. The receptors derive from a human donor in good health.

The rearrangement links TRBV14 to TRBJ2-1; tentatively, D is TRBD1 or TRBD2 (5 bases each). This CDR3 is 17 amino acids long. The V end was cut by 0 bases, the J end by 6 bases, with 18 bases between. Germline loops: CDR1 SGHDN, CDR2 FVKESK. CDR3 loop: CASSQDASRGPGNEQFF. CDR3 DNA sequence: TGTGCCAGCAGCCAAGATGCCTCCCGGGGACCAGGCAATGAGCAGTTCTTC.

A word on this clonotype: A read error may produce the germline difference seen at one junction end. J is TRBJ2-1 and V is TRBV5-1, with D possibly TRBD2 on 6 matching bases. This CDR3 comprises 14 residues. Germline assignment: CDR1 SGHRS and CDR2 YFSETQ. CDR3 DNA: TGCGCCAGCAGTTTGGAGGGGAAATACAATGAGCAGTTCTTC. It specifies CASSLEGKYNEQFF.

The gene calls are TRBV5-1 and TRBJ2-7; no reliable D call. The V gene lost 0 bases and the J gene lost 1 base, with 8 bases spanning the gap. The CDR3 contains 14 residues. Looked up from germline, CDR1 is SGHRS and CDR2 is YFSETQ. CDR3 amino acids: CASSLDVGSYEQYF. CDR3 nucleotide sequence: TGCGCCAGCAGCTTGGATGTAGGATCCTACGAGCAGTACTTC.

The chain links TRBV6-1 to TRBJ2-3; D may correspond to TRBD1 or TRBD2 (6 bases each). The CDR3 contains 14 residues. V shed 4 bases and J shed 1 base, with 9 bases lying between them. Germline CDR1 reads MNHNS; CDR2 reads SASEGT. CDR3 bases: TGTGCCAGCAGTGTTAGGGGGGGCACAGATACGCAGTATTTT. Translation: CASSVRGGTDTQYF.

This chain connects TRBV9 to TRBJ2-1, with D tentatively TRBD1 (5 bases). The CDR3 length is 16 residues. Looked up from germline, CDR1 is SGDLS and CDR2 is YYNGEE. Trimming cost V 0 bases and J 5 bases, with 15 bases left between them. CDR3 coding DNA: TGTGCCAGCAGCGTAGAGATCTTTGGGGCCAACAATGAGCAGTTCTTC. It is translated as CASSVEIFGANNEQFF.

The sample holds one count of this clonotype. This sequence joins TRBV3-1 and TRBJ2-5; the D is unclear. The CDR3 totals 14 residues. The V and J ends lost 3 bases and 3 bases respectively, with 11 bases between them. CDR1 LGHDT and CDR2 YNNKEL come from the germline V gene (reference sequence). The CDR3 protein is CASSHSPAEETQYF. CDR3 bases: TGTGCCAGCAGCCACTCCCCGGCTGAAGAGACCCAGTACTTC.

The chain is built from TRBV7-9 and TRBJ1-1; tentatively, D is TRBD1 (5 bases). The CDR3 has 13 amino acids. The ends were cut back, 1 base at V and 10 bases at J, with 13 bases in the middle. Germline V lookup: CDR1 SEHNR, CDR2 FQNEAQ (reference sequence). The DNA of the CDR3 is TGTGCCAGCAGCTTAGTTGATAGGGGTGGAGCTTTCTTT. It translates to CASSLVDRGGAFF.

The genes are TRBV2 and TRBJ1-1, with 7 bases identical to TRBD1. The CDR3 loop spans 12 amino acids. The V gene's germline CDR1 is SNHLY and CDR2 FYNNEI. V lost 11 bases to trimming and J lost 1 base; unmatched junction nucleotides: 4. The CDR3 here is CAGGTENTEAFF. Here the CDR3 DNA reads TGTGCCGGCGGGACAGAGAACACTGAAGCTTTCTTT.

CDR3 in DNA: TGTGCCAGCAGCTTCGGACTAGCGGGAAACGAGCAGTACGTC. As protein: CASSFGLAGNEQYV. V is TRBV11-2 and J is TRBJ2-7; 12 bases map to TRBD2. The CDR3 is 14 residues long. J lost 5 bases, V lost 3 bases, and 2 bases had no gene match. CDR1 is SGHAT, CDR2 FQNNGV, per germline.

The chain has TRBV29-1 and TRBJ2-5; 9 bases align to TRBD1. V trimming: 4 bases; J trimming: 0 bases; junction bases outside the gene matches: 6. The CDR3 spans 15 residues. Germline V gives CDR1 SQVTM, CDR2 ANQGSEA. The CDR3 DNA sequence: TGCAGCGTTGGGAGGACAGGGGCGCACCAAGAGACCCAGTACTTC. Translation gives CSVGRTGAHQETQYF.

The chain uses TRBV12-3 or TRBV12-4 and TRBJ2-3, with D unclear. The CDR3 totals 15 residues. Trimming took 1 base from V and 1 from J, leaving 9 bases between them. The CDR3 DNA reads as TGTGCCAGCAGTTTAGGGTCCAGCGGCACAGATACGCAGTATTTT. Its translation: CASSLGSSGTDTQYF.

The chain is built from TRBV24-1 and TRBJ2-1, with D hard to call. The CDR3 has 13 amino acids. The V gene lost 5 bases and the J gene lost 9 bases, with 13 bases spanning the gap. Germline assignment: CDR1 KGHDR and CDR2 SFDVKD. The CDR3 here is CATSVNWAGEQFF. CDR3 DNA sequence: TGTGCCACCAGTGTTAATTGGGCCGGTGAGCAGTTCTTC.

This clonotype has only one observation. The V call is TRBV4-3, the J call TRBJ1-1, with D unclear. The V end lost 1 base, the J end lost 3 bases, and 6 bases lay between the germline ends. CDR3 length: 13 residues. Germline CDR1 and CDR2: LGHNA and YSLEER. The CDR3 DNA sequence: TGCGCCAGCAGCCAAGTCGTGGACACTGAAGCTTTCTTT. This sequence encodes CASSQVVDTEAFF.

The chain joins TRBV7-6 to TRBJ2-5; D is possibly TRBD1 or TRBD2 (5 bases each). V was cut by 3 bases and J by 4 bases, with 18 bases left in between. Germline lookup yields CDR1 SGHVS and CDR2 FNYEAQ. This CDR3 comprises 16 residues. Here the CDR3 DNA reads TGTGCCAGCAGCTTGGTCACGACACGGGGCGGAGAGACCCAGTACTTC. As protein: CASSLVTTRGGETQYF.

The gene calls are TRBV5-1 and TRBJ2-6; no reliable D call. The CDR3 covers 11 residues. V lost 6 bases to trimming and J lost 3 bases, with 1 base between them. Germline V gene lookup returns CDR1 SGHRS and CDR2 YFSETQ. In nucleotides, the CDR3 is TGCGCCAGCAATGGGGCCAACGTCCTGACTTTC. As protein: CASNGANVLTF. Full variable domain (outside the CDR3, taken from reference TRBV5-1 and TRBJ2-6): KAGVTQTPRYLIKTRGQQVTLSCSPISGHRSVSWYQQTPGQGLQFLFEYFSETQRNKGNFPGRFSGRQFSNSRSEMNVSTLELGDSALYLCASNGANVLTFGAGSRLTVL.

This chain connects TRBV2 to TRBJ2-7; 8 bases are shared with TRBD1. Trimming at V came to 3 bases and at J to 4 bases, leaving 2 bases not matched to a gene. Germline CDR1 and CDR2: SNHLY and FYNNEI. The CDR3 has 13 residues. In nucleotides, the CDR3 is TGTGCCAGCAGTGAGACAGGGGAATACGAGCAGTACGTC. This codes for CASSETGEYEQYV.

The J gene is TRBJ2-7, the V gene TRBV19; 9 nucleotides line up with TRBD1. The V gene's germline CDR1 is LNHDA and CDR2 SQIVND (reference sequence). The CDR3 extends over 13 amino acids. Unmatched junction bases numbered 6, after V lost 6 bases and J lost 6 bases. CDR3 sequence (DNA): TGTGCCAGTAGCAGACAGGGGGTCGCCGAGCAGTACTTC. This encodes CASSRQGVAEQYF.

The rearrangement joins TRBV12-3 or TRBV12-4 to TRBJ2-6, with 7 nucleotides matching TRBD1. Trimming at V came to 6 bases and at J to 4 bases, leaving 9 bases not matched to a gene. The CDR3 runs to 16 residues. The CDR3: CASSLYRGSGANVLTF. In DNA, the CDR3 is TGTGCCAGCAGCCTTTACAGGGGTTCCGGGGCCAACGTCCTGACTTTC.

CDR3 residues: CASSLDRAKETQYF. The DNA for the CDR3 is TGCGCCAGCAGCTTGGACAGGGCCAAAGAGACCCAGTACTTC. The chain has TRBV5-1 and TRBJ2-5; TRBD1 might be the D (6 bases). Trimming cost V 0 bases and J 3 bases, with 9 bases left between them. This CDR3 comprises 14 residues. The germline CDR1 and CDR2 sequences are SGHRS and YFSETQ.

The rearrangement joins TRBV15 to TRBJ2-6; D remains unclear. Trimming shortened V by 0 bases and J by 4 bases, and 10 bases separated the two germline ends. The CDR3 contains 16 residues. Per the germline V gene, CDR1 is LNHNV and CDR2 is YYDKDF (reference sequence). CDR3 DNA sequence: TGTGCCACCAGCAGAGACCGCCAGATCGGGGCCAACGTCCTGACTTTC. Translation gives CATSRDRQIGANVLTF.

The genes are TRBV18 and TRBJ2-5; 8 bases are shared with TRBD1. The CDR3 runs to 15 residues. Germline CDR1 is KGHSH and CDR2 is LQKENI. J was trimmed by 3 bases and V by 4 bases; bases with no gene match: 7. CDR3 in amino acids: CASSRHRGNEETQYF. Here the CDR3 DNA reads TGTGCCAGCTCACGTCACAGGGGGAATGAAGAGACCCAGTACTTC.

This sequence joins TRBV4-3 and TRBJ2-7, with D unresolved. Trimming took 3 bases from V and 2 from J, leaving 11 bases between them. CDR1 and CDR2 (germline): LGHNA, YSLEER. There are 14 residues in the CDR3. DNA of the CDR3: TGCGCCAGCAGCCAGGCGTCTTCACCCTACGAGCAGTACTTC. It specifies CASSQASSPYEQYF.

This clonotype was picked up one time. The chain carries TRBV6-5 and TRBJ1-2, with 10 bases matching TRBD1. V was pared by 5 bases and J by 13 bases, with 4 bases of the junction left unmatched. CDR1 is MNHEY, CDR2 SVGAGI, per germline. The CDR3 extends over 11 amino acids. This chain's CDR3 is CASSRQGAATF. In DNA form, the CDR3 reads TGTGCCAGCAGTCGACAGGGGGCAGCCACCTTC.

V gene TRBV2 combines with J gene TRBJ2-7, with a tentative D call TRBD1 (6 bases). This CDR3 has 12 amino acids. From germline, CDR1 is SNHLY and CDR2 FYNNEI. V lost 6 bases to trimming and J lost 4 bases, with 10 bases between them. The CDR3 protein is CASRPQGYEQYV. The CDR3 coding sequence is TGTGCCAGCAGGCCACAGGGTTACGAGCAGTACGTC.

The CDR3 reads CASSPARGQSDTQYF. Here the CDR3 DNA reads TGCGCCAGCAGCCCCGCCAGGGGGCAGTCAGATACGCAGTATTTT. The chain recombines TRBV5-1 with TRBJ2-3; 8 positions match TRBD1. The CDR3 spans 15 residues. J was trimmed by 4 bases and V by 4 bases; bases with no gene match: 8. The germline V gene has CDR1 SGHRS and CDR2 YFSETQ.

The genes are TRBV12-3 or TRBV12-4 and TRBJ2-3, with TRBD2 identical over 8 bases. This CDR3 has 17 residues. After removal of 6 bases from V and 5 bases from J, the junction contained 16 bases not matched to a gene. The CDR3 sequence is CASSRNPGLVLGDTQYF. CDR3 sequence (DNA): TGTGCCAGCAGCAGGAACCCGGGACTAGTCCTTGGAGATACGCAGTATTTT.